This passage covers 26 T cell receptor beta chains from one sample sequenced in a study of cytomegalovirus exposure and HLA in healthy donors. The study ran its PCR with 60 Vbeta and 13 Jbeta primers. Using immunoSEQ multiplex PCR, the repertoire was profiled, and TCRdb retains in-frame clones only, with some absent. This table holds more than 110,000 clones, about 75% found once. The sequenced material came from PBMCs. The receptor set was obtained from a man aged 30-40 years in good health and CMV-seronegative.

The chain uses TRBV27 and TRBJ2-5, with a weak D call TRBD1 (7 bases). V was shortened by 3 bases and J by 2 bases, with 10 bases between the two germline ends. The germline V gene encodes CDR1 MNHEY and CDR2 SMNVEV (reference sequence). The CDR3 has 14 residues. The CDR3 nucleotides are TGTGCCAGCAGTTTTGCGGGACAGCAAGAGACCCAGTACTTC. Its translation is CASSFAGQQETQYF.

This clone was picked up a small number of times. The chain joins TRBV5-1 to TRBJ2-3, with 14 bases identical to TRBD2. Germline assignment: CDR1 SGHRS and CDR2 YFSETQ. J gave up 4 bases and V 0 bases, and 1 base lay outside the gene matches. The CDR3 is 16 amino acids. The DNA of the CDR3 is TGCGCCAGCAGCTTGGGACTAGCGGGGGGGTCAGATACGCAGTATTTT. Protein: CASSLGLAGGSDTQYF.

The chain combines TRBV4-1 with TRBJ1-1; D is unclear. The CDR3 extends over 15 amino acids. The germline V and J ends were trimmed by 2 bases and 8 bases, with 18 bases remaining between them. Germline V CDR1 and CDR2: MGHRA, YSYEKL. CDR3 in amino acids: CASSQSPIGRGEAFF. The CDR3 region has the DNA TGCGCCAGCAGCCAATCCCCCATAGGCCGGGGAGAAGCTTTCTTT.

As regards this clone: Other nucleotide sequences from this sample produce the same CDR3. The gene calls are TRBV5-4 and TRBJ1-3; 11 bases agree with TRBD1. The V gene's germline CDR1 is SGHNT and CDR2 YYREEE (reference sequence). This CDR3 has 16 residues. Trimming took 3 bases from V and 4 from J; bases not matched to a gene: 6. CDR3 nucleotide sequence: TGTGCCAGCAGCTATGGACAGGGGGCTGCAGGAAACACCATATATTTT. This encodes CASSYGQGAAGNTIYF.

In nucleotides, the CDR3 is TGTGCCAGCAGTGAAGCACCGGGACAGGGAAGAGTAGGTGAAAAACTGTTTTTT. It translates to CASSEAPGQGRVGEKLFF. The V and J genes are TRBV25-1 and TRBJ1-4; 9 bases agree with TRBD1. Germline CDR1 and CDR2: MGHDK and SYGVNS. Unmatched junction bases numbered 14, after V lost 2 bases and J lost 7 bases. The CDR3 is made up of 18 amino acids.

The chain employs TRBV27 and TRBJ2-2; 7 positions agree with TRBD1. Germline values: CDR1 MNHEY, CDR2 SMNVEV (reference sequence). CDR3 length equals 16 residues. Trimming at V came to 5 bases and at J to 0 bases, leaving 6 bases not matched to a gene. CDR3 coding DNA: TGTGCCAGCAGTCCGTCCGGGACAGCGAACACCGGGGAGCTGTTTTTT. Its translation: CASSPSGTANTGELFF.

V and J are TRBV2 and TRBJ2-5, with 8 bases matching TRBD1. The DNA end lines up better with TRBJ2-7; the J call may be wrong. The CDR3 extends over 13 amino acids. Germline V gene sequence: CDR1 SNHLY, CDR2 FYNNEI. The CDR3 sequence is CASSRQGTGEQYF. CDR3 DNA sequence: TGTGCCAGCAGTAGACAGGGGACTGGCGAGCAGTACTTC.

The rearrangement joins TRBV5-1 to TRBJ1-2, with a tentative D call TRBD1 (5 bases). Trimming removed 6 bases from V and 8 bases from J, with 17 bases in between. CDR3 size: 13 residues. Germline CDR1 reads SGHRS; CDR2 reads YFSETQ. In nucleotides, the CDR3 is TGCGCCAGCACCAGGGACTCCCGGGGAGGCTACACCTTC. This codes for CASTRDSRGGYTF. Variable domain in full (rest from reference TRBV5-1 and TRBJ1-2): KAGVTQTPRYLIKTRGQQVTLSCSPISGHRSVSWYQQTPGQGLQFLFEYFSETQRNKGNFPGRFSGRQFSNSRSEMNVSTLELGDSALYLCASTRDSRGGYTFGSGTRLTVV.

V is TRBV29-1 and J is TRBJ1-2, with TRBD1 identical over 7 bases. CDR1 is SQVTM, CDR2 ANQGSEA, per germline. The CDR3 consists of 14 residues. J gave up 8 bases and V 2 bases, and 11 bases lay outside the gene matches. The CDR3 DNA sequence: TGCAGCGTTGAAAGGATAGGGGGCGTTGGGGGCTACACCTTC. As protein: CSVERIGGVGGYTF.

As concerns this clone: A junction end diverges from the germline sequence, so it may reflect a read error. This chain connects TRBV7-9 to TRBJ1-1; TRBD1 matches at 7 bases. This CDR3 comprises 18 residues. Germline V CDR1 and CDR2: SEHNR, FQNEAQ (reference sequence). This chain's CDR3 is CSSSHPTTGNVRDTEAFF. CDR3 in DNA: TGTTCCAGCAGCCACCCGACGACAGGGAACGTGAGGGACACTGAAGCTTTCTTT.

The CDR3 here is CAWSVLAGEETQYF. The CDR3 DNA is TGTGCCTGGAGTGTACTGGCGGGAGAAGAGACCCAGTACTTC. The V gene is TRBV30, the J gene TRBJ2-5; TRBD2 agrees at 7 bases. The V gene's germline CDR1 is GTSNPN and CDR2 SVGIG (reference sequence). Germline trimming cut 0 bases from V and 3 bases from J; bases unmatched to any gene: 4. The length of the CDR3 is 14 residues.

The chain couples TRBV7-9 to TRBJ2-7; 8 nucleotides align to TRBD2. The germline V gene encodes CDR1 SEHNR and CDR2 FQNEAQ (reference sequence). This CDR3 has 15 amino acids. V dropped 1 base and J dropped 3; count of bases not matched to a gene: 5. The CDR3 region is CASSLDFTSGYEQYF. The DNA of the CDR3 is TGTGCCAGCAGCTTAGATTTTACTAGCGGCTACGAGCAGTACTTC.

This clone showed up just a few times. This sample also contains other DNA sequences that code for the same CDR3. The chain couples TRBV7-3 to TRBJ2-7; D might be TRBD1 (5 bases). Trimming left V 5 bases short and J 3 bases short, with 11 bases between. The CDR3 loop spans 13 amino acids. CDR1 and CDR2 from the germline V gene are SGHTA and FQGTGA. CDR3 bases: TGTGCCAGCAGCCCCCCCGACAGCTACGAGCAGTACTTC. Protein: CASSPPDSYEQYF.

The table lists this clone with a few counts. The chain uses TRBV28 and TRBJ1-6; D not resolved. Germline-derived CDR1 and CDR2 are MDHEN and SYDVKM. V was pared by 6 bases and J by 8 bases, with 17 bases between. The CDR3 is 15 amino acids. This CDR3 reads CASSPPIIGDSPLHF. CDR3 bases: TGTGCCAGCAGCCCCCCCATCATCGGAGATTCACCCCTCCACTTT.

The chain is built from TRBV4-2 and TRBJ1-1; perhaps TRBD1 as D (5 bases). Trimming stripped 0 bases from V and 0 bases from J, with 14 bases between. CDR3 length: 17 amino acids. CDR1 and CDR2 (germline): LGHNA, YNFKEQ. DNA for the CDR3: TGTGCCAGCAGCCAAGATCTGGCAGGGAACATGAACACTGAAGCTTTCTTT. This encodes CASSQDLAGNMNTEAFF.

The genes are TRBV18 and TRBJ1-4; D unclear. Germline CDR1 and CDR2: KGHSH and LQKENI. With 3 bases removed from V and 5 bases from J, the gap between germline ends came to 10 bases. This CDR3 contains 14 residues. The DNA of the CDR3 is TGTGCCAGCTCACCGCCAGGAATAAATGAAAAACTGTTTTTT. Translating it yields CASSPPGINEKLFF.

The chain employs TRBV28 and TRBJ2-7, with 9 bases matching TRBD1. CDR3 length equals 15 residues. Germline CDR1 MDHEN, CDR2 SYDVKM. V lost 6 bases to trimming and J lost 4 bases; unmatched junction nucleotides: 10. CDR3 sequence: CASRGPGQGRYEQYF. The CDR3, as DNA: TGTGCCAGCAGGGGCCCGGGACAGGGTCGGTACGAGCAGTACTTC.

With regard to this clone: This may arise from a read error, as a much more abundant clone is one base away. This sample includes further DNA sequences coding for the same CDR3. The rearrangement joins TRBV6-1 to TRBJ1-1; possibly TRBD1 for D (5 bases). This CDR3 is 12 amino acids long. V was cut by 1 base and J by 11 bases, with 11 bases left in between. Germline V lookup: CDR1 MNHNS, CDR2 SASEGT. This CDR3 reads CASSEGQRKAFF. DNA of the CDR3: TGTGCCAGCAGTGAAGGACAGAGAAAGGCTTTCTTT.

V and J are TRBV18 and TRBJ2-1; D uncertain. The CDR3 contains 16 residues. V lost 2 bases to trimming and J lost 0 bases, with 11 bases between them. Germline V gene data show CDR1 as KGHSH and CDR2 as LQKENI. The CDR3, as DNA: TGTGCCAGCTCACCAGTGGAGTTCAGCTCCTACAATGAGCAGTTCTTC. Its protein is CASSPVEFSSYNEQFF.

The chain uses TRBV27 and TRBJ2-7, with a weak D call TRBD1 (7 bases). The V gene's germline CDR1 is MNHEY and CDR2 SMNVEV (reference sequence). V dropped 1 base and J dropped 2 bases, with 12 bases sitting between them. This CDR3 has 15 amino acids. The DNA for the CDR3 is TGTGCCAGCAGTTTATTCCAGGGGGGAACCTACGAGCAGTACTTC. Its protein product is CASSLFQGGTYEQYF.

The table lists this clone with a count of one. The rearrangement uses TRBV5-1 and TRBJ2-7; D is perhaps TRBD2 (6 bases). CDR1 is SGHRS and CDR2 is YFSETQ in the germline V gene. Trimming pared 4 bases from V and 5 bases from J, leaving 22 bases between. The CDR3 has 16 amino acids. CDR3 nucleotide sequence: TGCGCCAGCAGCCCTGACGGGGCTCCGGAGGGCCACGAGCAGTACTTC. It encodes CASSPDGAPEGHEQYF.

V is TRBV15 and J is TRBJ2-1; 9 nucleotides agree with TRBD2. CDR1 is LNHNV and CDR2 is YYDKDF in the germline V gene (reference sequence). J gave up 5 bases and V 0 bases, and 8 bases lay outside the gene matches. This CDR3 is 17 amino acids long. Written as DNA, the CDR3 is TGTGCCACCAGCAGAGATTCTTCAGCTAGCGGGAACAATGAGCAGTTCTTC. Protein: CATSRDSSASGNNEQFF.

This clone showed up just once. The V call is TRBV4-2, the J call TRBJ2-2; no reliable D call. This CDR3 contains 15 residues. Germline assignment: CDR1 LGHNA and CDR2 YNFKEQ. The V gene lost 5 bases and the J gene lost 4 bases, with 14 bases spanning the gap. CDR3 nucleotides: TGTGCCAGCAGCGGGCAGGAATTTATCACCGGGGAGCTGTTTTTT. Its protein product is CASSGQEFITGELFF.

The chain links TRBV9 to TRBJ2-5; TRBD2 is a possible D gene (6 bases). V gave up 4 bases and J gave up 1 base, with 14 bases separating them. The CDR3 loop spans 15 amino acids. CDR1 and CDR2 from the germline V gene are SGDLS and YYNGEE. CDR3 DNA: TGTGCCAGCAGCCTTCGGCGGGGAACCCAAGAGACCCAGTACTTC. It translates to CASSLRRGTQETQYF.

This clone was observed a few times. This sequence joins TRBV29-1 and TRBJ1-2, with D possibly matching TRBD1 (6 bases). From germline, CDR1 is SQVTM and CDR2 ANQGSEA. Trimming cost V 7 bases and J 8 bases, with 17 bases left between them. This CDR3 contains 12 residues. CDR3 loop: CSAQQGNWGYTF. Here the CDR3 DNA reads TGCAGCGCCCAACAGGGTAACTGGGGCTACACCTTC. The full variable domain, with the rest looked up from reference TRBV29-1 and TRBJ1-2, is SAVISQKPSRDICQRGTSLTIQCQVDSQVTMMFWYRQQPGQSLTLIATANQGSEATYESGFVIDKFPISRPNLTFSTLTVSNMSPEDSSIYLCSAQQGNWGYTFGSGTRLTVV.

V is TRBV5-4 and J is TRBJ2-5, with TRBD1 matching 9 bases. Trimming removed 0 bases from V and 4 bases from J; junction bases left unmatched: 1. The germline CDR1 and CDR2 sequences are SGHNT and YYREEE (reference sequence). The CDR3 has 14 residues. The CDR3 coding sequence is TGTGCCAGCAGCTTGGGGGGACAGGGAGAGACCCAGTACTTC. Translated, it gives CASSLGGQGETQYF.